The 16 T cell receptor beta chains in this list originate from one sample, sequenced in a study of blood T cell repertoires in COVID-19. Some clones are missing from TCRdb's copy, which holds only in-frame ones; the method was immunoSEQ multiplex PCR. The sample holds around 270,000 clones; about 88% are singletons and the top ten take roughly 5%. The specimen was peripheral blood. The receptors stem from an older woman with COVID-19, enrolled during active disease.

This chain joins TRBV28 and TRBJ1-5; 8 positions match TRBD1. Germline lookup yields CDR1 MDHEN and CDR2 SYDVKM. The trim removed 6 bases at V and 0 bases at J, leaving 13 bases unmatched. This CDR3 region has 18 residues. The CDR3 DNA follows: TGTGCCAGCAGGATGACAGGGGACCCTTTGATTAGCAATCAGCCCCAGCATTTT. As protein: CASRMTGDPLISNQPQHF.

The V call is TRBV15, the J call TRBJ1-1; D remains ambiguous. V lost 1 base to trimming and J lost 0 bases, with 6 bases between them. The V gene's germline CDR1 is LNHNV and CDR2 YYDKDF (reference sequence). There are 14 residues in the CDR3. For the CDR3, the DNA is TGTGCCACCAGCAGAGGTCGGGTGAACACTGAAGCTTTCTTT. Residues: CATSRGRVNTEAFF.

The CDR3 coding sequence is TGTGCCAGCAGTCCAAGGGCAGGGCGGGGGGCCTTAGATACGCAGTATTTT. Protein: CASSPRAGRGALDTQYF. J is TRBJ2-3 and V is TRBV7-8; 8 nucleotides match TRBD2. The CDR3 sequence is 17 residues long. Germline V gene sequence: CDR1 SGHVS, CDR2 FQNEAQ. Trimming cost V 6 bases and J 5 bases; bases outside gene matches: 16. The full variable domain, in which reference TRBV7-8 and TRBJ2-3 provide the parts outside the CDR3, is GAGVSQSPRYKVAKRGQDVALRCDPISGHVSLFWYQQALGQGPEFLTYFQNEAQLDKSGLPSDRFFAERPEGSVSTLKIQRTQQEDSAVYLCASSPRAGRGALDTQYFGPGTRLTVL.

The V gene is TRBV4-3, the J gene TRBJ2-3; 13 bases are a match to TRBD2. V trimming: 3 bases; J trimming: 3 bases; junction bases outside the gene matches: 6. Germline-derived CDR1 and CDR2 are LGHNA and YSLEER. The CDR3 has 17 residues. The CDR3 spells CASSHPGLAGDTDTQYF. In DNA, the CDR3 is TGCGCCAGCAGCCACCCAGGACTAGCGGGAGATACAGATACGCAGTATTTT.

The genes are TRBV7-2 and TRBJ2-3; weak D call: TRBD1 (6 bases). The germline CDR1 and CDR2 sequences are SGHTA and FQGNSA. The ends were cut back, 2 bases at V and 0 bases at J, with 12 bases in the middle. The CDR3 has 16 residues. In DNA form, the CDR3 reads TGTGCCAGCAGCTTAAGGGGGACAACTAGCACAGATACGCAGTATTTT. Translating gives CASSLRGTTSTDTQYF.

V usage is TRBV19 and J usage is TRBJ1-2; D is unresolved. The CDR3 is made up of 14 amino acids. Germline CDR1 is LNHDA and CDR2 is SQIVND (reference sequence). V shed 9 bases and J shed 6 bases, with 20 bases lying between them. CDR3: CASVETRRRNGYTF. CDR3 DNA sequence: TGTGCCAGCGTCGAGACTCGGAGAAGAAATGGCTACACCTTC.

The V gene is TRBV18, the J gene TRBJ2-7, with no clear D. The CDR3 sequence is 14 residues long. V was shortened by 2 bases and J by 2 bases, with 10 bases between the two germline ends. CDR1 and CDR2 from the germline V gene are KGHSH and LQKENI. The CDR3 nucleotides are TGTGCCAGCTCACCAGAGGCAGCGCCCTACGAGCAGTACTTC. Amino acids: CASSPEAAPYEQYF.

The V and J genes are TRBV7-8 and TRBJ1-5; D gene unclear. The V end lost 0 bases, the J end lost 6 bases, and 9 bases lay between the germline ends. This CDR3 contains 14 residues. Germline CDR1 reads SGHVS; CDR2 reads FQNEAQ. Here the CDR3 DNA reads TGTGCCAGCAGCTTAGCGAGAGAGGGTCAGCCCCAGCATTTT. Residues: CASSLAREGQPQHF.

The chain employs TRBV6-2 or TRBV6-3 and TRBJ1-2; maybe TRBD1 (6 bases). CDR1 is MNHEY and CDR2 is SVGEGT in the germline V gene. Trimming shortened V by 5 bases and J by 2 bases, and 21 bases separated the two germline ends. The CDR3 consists of 17 residues. The chain's CDR3 is CASSPYTTGRLNYGYTF. For the CDR3, the DNA is TGTGCCAGCAGTCCCTATACCACAGGGCGGCTAAACTATGGCTACACCTTC.

The V and J genes are TRBV2 and TRBJ2-1; possibly TRBD2 for D (6 bases). Germline CDR1 SNHLY, CDR2 FYNNEI. Trimming shortened V by 6 bases and J by 3 bases, and 15 bases separated the two germline ends. This CDR3 spans 15 amino acids. The DNA for the CDR3 is TGTGCCAGCAGCCGACTAGTCGGCAGCTACAATGAGCAGTTCTTC. This translates into CASSRLVGSYNEQFF.

The chain uses TRBV28 and TRBJ2-1; 8 bases fit TRBD2. CDR1 and CDR2 from the germline V gene are MDHEN and SYDVKM. V dropped 8 bases and J dropped 0; count of bases not matched to a gene: 18. This CDR3 spans 19 amino acids. The CDR3 DNA reads as TGTGCCAGCCCCTCCTCCGGGCTAGCGGGTTGGAGCTCCTACAATGAGCAGTTCTTC. It codes for CASPSSGLAGWSSYNEQFF.

The sample holds a few counts of this clone. The chain uses TRBV28 and TRBJ2-7, with 7 positions matching TRBD1. Trimming took 0 bases from V and 9 from J; bases not matched to a gene: 11. The CDR3 has 15 amino acids. The V gene's germline CDR1 is MDHEN and CDR2 SYDVKM. CDR3 nucleotide sequence: TGTGCCAGCAGTTTATGGGGGACAGTGTTTCGGGGGCAGTACTTC. Its protein is CASSLWGTVFRGQYF.

The chain uses TRBV28 and TRBJ1-1; no clear D. Germline V gene data show CDR1 as MDHEN and CDR2 as SYDVKM. This CDR3 has 13 residues. Trimming stripped 6 bases from V and 1 base from J, with 9 bases between. CDR3 nucleotide sequence: TGTGCCAGCAGCAATGGAGGGAACACTGAAGCTTTCTTT. Its translation: CASSNGGNTEAFF.

The rearrangement links TRBV6-2 or TRBV6-3 to TRBJ2-2; 10 bases map to TRBD1. J was trimmed by 3 bases and V by 6 bases; bases with no gene match: 10. The CDR3 consists of 17 residues. CDR1 and CDR2 from the germline V gene are MNHEY and SVGEGT. The CDR3 DNA sequence: TGTGCCAGCAGCAAACCCCGGACAGGGGGTTACACCGGGGAGCTGTTTTTT. This sequence encodes CASSKPRTGGYTGELFF.

V usage is TRBV7-8 and J usage is TRBJ2-1; 10 positions match TRBD1. The germline V gene encodes CDR1 SGHVS and CDR2 FQNEAQ. With V trimmed by 4 bases and J by 7 bases, 10 bases remained unmatched. This CDR3 has 16 amino acids. The CDR3 coding sequence is TGTGCCAGCAGCTGGCCCCGGGACAGGGGTCCAAATGAGCAGTTCTTC. Its translation: CASSWPRDRGPNEQFF. Full variable domain (outside the CDR3, taken from reference TRBV7-8 and TRBJ2-1): GAGVSQSPRYKVAKRGQDVALRCDPISGHVSLFWYQQALGQGPEFLTYFQNEAQLDKSGLPSDRFFAERPEGSVSTLKIQRTQQEDSAVYLCASSWPRDRGPNEQFFGPGTRLTVL.

The chain has TRBV20-1 and TRBJ2-3, with D uncertain. Germline V gene data show CDR1 as DFQATT and CDR2 as SNEGSKA (reference sequence). This CDR3 is 11 amino acids long. The V end was cut by 6 bases, the J end by 6 bases, with 10 bases between. As DNA, the CDR3 is TGCAGTGCCGAAAGCCATGATACGCAGTATTTT. It codes for CSAESHDTQYF.